The rows below give T cell receptor beta chains drawn from one sample of a study of T-cell memory formation after mild COVID-19. TCRdb called the 5' RACE reads again in MiXCR, with one record for every CDR3 protein. The repertoire holds a few hundred thousand distinct CDR3 sequences, with approximately 7.6% as singletons. Source material: PBMCs or a T cell subset sorted from them (not recorded which). These receptors were obtained from a young man who had mild COVID-19 (a few samples of this study predate the infection). Cell type and time point are not known. CDR3s include the opening cysteine and the closing phenylalanine or tryptophan. The D gene is left open where the match is weak. Size is stated for part of the rows, as once, few or many counts, or as a class when the clone is expanded.

>TRBV12-3/TRBV12-4|TRBJ2-1|.|few
TGTGCCAGCAGTGCGGCGGTCCGGGTGCTCGGTGAGCAGTTCTTC
CASSAAVRVLGEQFF
>TRBV6-4|TRBJ2-1|TRBD1|.
TGTGCCAGCAGTGACCGGGACAGTTCTTACAATGAGCAGTTCTTC
CASSDRDSSYNEQFF
>TRBV7-3|TRBJ2-2|.|many
TGTGCCAGCAGCCAGAAGGGGGGGAACACCGGGGAGCTGTTTTTT
CASSQKGGNTGELFF
>TRBV20-1|TRBJ2-3|TRBD1|many
TGCAGTGCTAGGGGACAGCGCCAAACCAACACAGATACGCAGTATTTT
CSARGQRQTNTDTQYF
>TRBV2|TRBJ2-7|.|.
TGTGCCAGCAGCCCTGGGCGTCTAACCTACGAGCAGTACTTC
CASSPGRLTYEQYF
>TRBV25-1|TRBJ1-2|TRBD1|.
TGTGCCAGCAGTGACCCCCGACAGGGTCGCTACACCTTC
CASSDPRQGRYTF
>TRBV7-2|TRBJ2-1|TRBD2|.
TGTGCCAGCAGCTTAGCCTCGAGCGGGGGGTACAATGAGCAGTTCTTC
CASSLASSGGYNEQFF
>TRBV6-2/TRBV6-3|TRBJ2-2|.|few
TGTGCCAGCAGTTACCTGGGATCGGACACCGGGGAGCTGTTTTTT
CASSYLGSDTGELFF
>TRBV10-2|TRBJ2-1|.|.
TGCGCCAGCAGTGAGTCTGGACTACTTTACTACAATGAGCAGTTCTTC
CASSESGLLYYNEQFF
>TRBV4-3|TRBJ1-2|TRBD1|.
TGCGCCAGCAGCCCTCGACAGGGTGTCCTGATCTATGGCTACACCTTC
CASSPRQGVLIYGYTF
>TRBV5-1|TRBJ2-5|.|.
TGCGCCAGCAGCTTACAGCCCCAAGAGACCCAGTACTTC
CASSLQPQETQYF
>TRBV5-1|TRBJ1-1|.|many
TGCGCCAGCGGAATTACAGGGACGATCACTGAAGCTTTCTTT
CASGITGTITEAFF
>TRBV4-1|TRBJ2-3|TRBD2|many
TGCGCCAGCAGCCAAACTAGCGAGGATACGCAGTATTTT
CASSQTSEDTQYF
>TRBV29-1|TRBJ1-3|.|.
TGCAGCGTTGCCGGGGCCGCCTTTGGAAACACCATATATTTT
CSVAGAAFGNTIYF
>TRBV7-6|TRBJ2-1|.|many
TGTGCCAGCGGGTGGGGCGGCAATGAGCAGTTCTTC
CASGWGGNEQFF
>TRBV4-1|TRBJ2-2|.|few
TGCGCCAGCAGCCAAGTTGGGCGCAGGGCCGGGGAGCTGTTTTTT
CASSQVGRRAGELFF
>TRBV20-1|TRBJ2-5|TRBD2|.
TGCAGTGCTAGGGGAACTAGCGGGGGTTTAGAGACCCAGTACTTC
CSARGTSGGLETQYF
>TRBV12-3/TRBV12-4|TRBJ2-1|.|many
TGTGCCAGCAGTTTATTCGGACTCTCCTACAATGAGCAGTTCTTC
CASSLFGLSYNEQFF